What follows are 7 T cell receptor beta chains derived from one specimen sequenced in a study of T cell responses to AZD1222 COVID-19 vaccine. Repertoires were generated with immunoSEQ multiplex PCR, while TCRdb's copy carries only in-frame clones and drops some. The sample lists 140,000 to 150,000 clones, 88% seen once, with around 15% in the top ten. Specimen: peripheral blood, collected on day 0 of AZD1222 vaccination. The receptors stem from an adult in good health.

This chain connects TRBV27 to TRBJ1-1; no firm D call. With 7 bases removed from V and 2 bases from J, the gap between germline ends came to 11 bases. The CDR3 spans 13 residues. Germline assignment: CDR1 MNHEY and CDR2 SMNVEV (reference sequence). The CDR3 reads CASIPVGNTEAFF. CDR3 bases: TGTGCCAGCATTCCCGTGGGAAACACTGAAGCTTTCTTT.

V gene TRBV4-3 combines with J gene TRBJ1-6; TRBD1 matches at 7 bases. Germline trimming cut 1 base from V and 6 bases from J; bases unmatched to any gene: 6. Looked up from germline, CDR1 is LGHNA and CDR2 is YSLEER. CDR3 length equals 16 residues. The CDR3 coding sequence is TGCGCCAGCAGCCAAGGACAGGGTCGCCGTAATTCACCCCTCCACTTT. Its translation is CASSQGQGRRNSPLHF.

The chain carries TRBV19 and TRBJ2-1; 9 nucleotides match TRBD1. Germline CDR1 LNHDA, CDR2 SQIVND (reference sequence). J was trimmed by 9 bases and V by 6 bases; bases with no gene match: 12. This CDR3 has 15 amino acids. DNA of the CDR3: TGTGCCAGTAGCCCAACAGGGGGCACTGGGGGTGAGCAGTTCTTC. It specifies CASSPTGGTGGEQFF. The complete variable domain, with remaining parts taken from reference TRBV19 and TRBJ2-1, reads DGGITQSPKYLFRKEGQNVTLSCEQNLNHDAMYWYRQDPGQGLRLIYYSQIVNDFQKGDIAEGYSVSREKKESFPLTVTSAQKNPTAFYLCASSPTGGTGGEQFFGPGTRLTVL.

This chain links TRBV7-2 with TRBJ1-1, with 10 nucleotides matching TRBD1. This CDR3 is 14 amino acids long. The junction had 3 bases not matched to a gene; V was cut back by 4 bases and J by 4 bases. Per the germline V gene, CDR1 is SGHTA and CDR2 is FQGNSA. The CDR3, as DNA: TGTGCCAGCAGCTCCGGGACAGGGGCCACTGAAGCTTTCTTT. Amino acid sequence: CASSSGTGATEAFF.

This clone was seen just once. The rearrangement links TRBV2 to TRBJ1-5; no clear D gene. Germline assignment: CDR1 SNHLY and CDR2 FYNNEI. This CDR3 has 15 amino acids. V was trimmed by 4 bases and J by 1 base, leaving 11 bases between them. The CDR3: CASSVGGISNQPQHF. The CDR3 region has the DNA TGTGCCAGCAGTGTAGGAGGGATCAGCAATCAGCCCCAGCATTTT. Full variable domain (remainder filled in from reference TRBV2 and TRBJ1-5): EPEVTQTPSHQVTQMGQEVILRCVPISNHLYFYWYRQILGQKVEFLVSFYNNEISEKSEIFDDQFSVERPDGSNFTLKIRSTKLEDSAMYFCASSVGGISNQPQHFGDGTRLSIL.

The chain links TRBV6-5 to TRBJ2-1, with TRBD1 matching 9 bases. CDR3 length: 15 amino acids. CDR1 and CDR2 (germline): MNHEY, SVGAGI. Trimming took 3 bases from V and 4 from J; bases not matched to a gene: 4. CDR3 in amino acids: CASSYYRGRYNEQFF. CDR3 in DNA: TGTGCCAGCAGTTATTACAGGGGGCGTTACAATGAGCAGTTCTTC.

V and J are TRBV6-5 and TRBJ1-4, with 9 nucleotides matching TRBD1. V lost 0 bases and J lost 8; bases outside the gene matches: 4. CDR1 is MNHEY, CDR2 SVGAGI, per germline. The CDR3 has 15 residues. CDR3 nucleotide sequence: TGTGCCAGCAGTTACTCTCCGGACAGGGGCGAAAAACTGTTTTTT. Protein product: CASSYSPDRGEKLFF.